The 20 T cell receptor beta chains presented below share a single source sample, sequenced in a study of tissue T cells after allogeneic stem cell transplantation. TCRdb keeps only in-frame clones here, not all; method: immunoSEQ multiplex PCR. The table has over 2,000 clones, around 41% seen once. Described time point: mouse harvest day 14 after allogeneic transplant. Tail vein injection delivered 10^7 T-cell-depleted bone marrow cells and 10^6 splenic CD5+ T cells. Sequencing was done on a sample of lymph node tissue. The origin of the receptors is a female BALB/c mouse given C57BL/6 T cells with graft-versus-host disease after an allogeneic hematopoietic cell transplant.

Worth noting for this clone: Mouse gene names and germline throughout. The CDR3 is cut off 1 residue early in the read; its end comes from the germline J gene. V and J are TRBV5 and TRBJ1-1; a weak D match, TRBD1 (5 bases). V lost 0 bases to trimming and J lost 0 bases, with 8 bases between them. The CDR3 runs to 15 residues. Germline CDR1 LGHNA, CDR2 YNLKQL (reference sequence). CDR3 amino acids: CASSQEGGANTEVFF. Incomplete CDR3 DNA: TGTGCCAGCAGCCAAGAGGGGGGGGCAAACACAGAAGTCTTC.

This clone occurred a few times. The genes and germline here are from mouse. The read stops 1 residue short of the end of the CDR3; the missing end is completed from the germline J gene. This rearrangement joins TRBV15 to TRBJ2-7; 9 bases map to TRBD2. Germline V CDR1 and CDR2: SGHND, FRSKSL. Trimming cost V 3 bases and J 4 bases; bases outside gene matches: 1. This CDR3 comprises 13 residues. CDR3 sequence: CASSFGGAYEQYF. The DNA read from the CDR3 is TGTGCCAGCAGTTTTGGGGGGGCATATGAACAGTAC. The full variable domain, completed using reference TRBV15 and TRBJ2-7, is DAGVTQTPRHEVAEKGQTIILKCEPVSGHNDLFWYRQTKIQGLELLSYFRSKSLMEDGGAFKDRFKAEMLNSSFSTLKIQPTEPKDSAVYLCASSFGGAYEQYFGPGTRLTVL.

To note about this clone: The germline and genes are mouse ones. The read terminates 1 residue ahead of where the CDR3 ends, so the germline J gene completes it. V and J are TRBV13-2 and TRBJ1-1; D perhaps matches TRBD1 (5 bases). Trimming pared 0 bases from V and 0 bases from J, leaving 9 bases between. Germline CDR1 and CDR2: NNHNN and SYGAGS (reference sequence). The CDR3 consists of 15 residues. This chain's CDR3 is CASGDAGTANTEVFF. CDR3 bases read: TGTGCCAGCGGTGATGCGGGGACGGCAAACACAGAAGTCTTC.

As for this clone: The genes are named according to mouse. Read coverage stops 1 residue before the CDR3 terminus; the germline J gene supplies the remainder. The V gene is TRBV29, the J gene TRBJ2-1; tentatively, D is TRBD2 (6 bases). The CDR3 has 13 amino acids. The ends were cut back, 3 bases at V and 4 bases at J, with 7 bases in the middle. Germline CDR1 is MSHET and CDR2 is SYDVDS. The DNA read from the CDR3 is TGTGCTAGCAGTTTGGGGGGTTATGCTGAGCAGTTC. Encoded protein: CASSLGGYAEQF. The entire CDR3 protein reads CASSLGGYAEQFF.

Concerning this clone: Any gene name here is a mouse gene name. The read halts 1 residue ahead of the CDR3 end, with the missing end drawn from the germline J gene. The chain couples TRBV26 to TRBJ1-6; D is perhaps TRBD1 (6 bases). TRBJ1-6 is flagged as an ORF with uncertain function. CDR1 is KGHPV and CDR2 is FQNQEV in the germline V gene (reference sequence). The CDR3 contains 13 residues. The V end lost 4 bases, the J end lost 7 bases, and 8 bases lay between the germline ends. The covered CDR3 bases are TGTGCCAGCAGTCCGGGACAAAATTCGCCCCTCTAC. It encodes CASSPGQNSPLY. The entire CDR3 protein reads CASSPGQNSPLYF.

This clone is deemed large (0.1 to 1%). These gene names are mouse names. The read halts 1 residue ahead of the CDR3 end, with the missing end drawn from the germline J gene. The chain couples TRBV26 to TRBJ2-1; no clear D gene. Per the germline V gene, CDR1 is KGHPV and CDR2 is FQNQEV (reference sequence). CDR3 length equals 14 residues. Trimming left V 0 bases short and J 0 bases short, with 3 bases between. Partial CDR3 DNA: TGTGCCAGCAGTCTGTCGCATAACTATGCTGAGCAGTTC. This gives the protein CASSLSHNYAEQF. From start to end, the CDR3 is CASSLSHNYAEQFF.

Details on this clone: The genes and germline here are from mouse. The CDR3 end lies 1 residue beyond the end of the read and is filled in from the germline J gene. The sample contains more than one DNA sequence encoding this CDR3. The chain couples TRBV1 to TRBJ1-3; 7 bases agree with TRBD1. In germline, CDR1 is NSQYPW, CDR2 LRSPGD (reference sequence). Trimming took 1 base from V and 4 from J; bases not matched to a gene: 1. The CDR3 totals 14 residues. The CDR3 reads CTCSAAGGGNTLYF. The DNA read from the CDR3 is TGCACCTGCAGTGCAGCAGGGGGAGGAAATACGCTCTAT.

Details on this clone: Gene and germline names: mouse. With the read ending 1 residue before the CDR3 end, the germline J gene is used to fill in that end. The V gene is TRBV19, the J gene TRBJ2-5; 8 bases align to TRBD2. The CDR3 covers 12 residues. Germline CDR1 reads FNHDT; CDR2 reads SITEND (reference sequence). The junction had 1 base not matched to a gene; V was cut back by 5 bases and J by 5 bases. CDR3 DNA (partial): TGTGCCAGCAGAGGACTGGGAGACACCCAGTAC. This codes for CASRGLGDTQY. The whole CDR3 region reads CASRGLGDTQYF.

About this clone itself: Gene names and germline refer to mouse. The read ends 1 residue early relative to the CDR3; the germline J gene fills the gap. The genes are TRBV24 and TRBJ2-7; 10 bases fit TRBD2. Per germline, CDR1 KGHTA and CDR2 FRNEEI. The CDR3 has 14 amino acids. V shed 5 bases, J shed 0 bases, and the junction held 1 base outside the gene matches. The sequenced part of the CDR3 DNA is TGTGCCAGCAGTGACTGGGGGGACTCCTATGAACAGTAC. It codes for CASSDWGDSYEQY. The whole CDR3 protein is CASSDWGDSYEQYF.

With respect to this clone: Gene names follow the mouse nomenclature. Read sequence stops 1 residue before the CDR3 end, and the germline J gene provides the missing end. The chain joins TRBV12-1 to TRBJ1-4, with D possibly being TRBD1 (6 bases). The CDR3 sequence is 15 residues long. Per germline, CDR1 SGHSN and CDR2 HYEKVE. Trimming shortened V by 0 bases and J by 3 bases, and 10 bases separated the two germline ends. This CDR3 reads CASSLEGGANERLFF. The sequenced CDR3 bases are TGTGCCAGCTCTCTCGAGGGGGGGGCCAACGAAAGATTATTT.

A word on this clone: Any gene name here is a mouse gene name. The read ends 1 residue shy of where the CDR3 ends; the end is completed using the germline J gene. The same CDR3 can be traced to other DNA sequences in this sample. The V and J genes are TRBV26 and TRBJ2-5; D could derive from TRBD1 or TRBD2 (6 bases each). The CDR3 runs to 13 residues. Deletions cut 2 bases from V and 5 bases from J, with 8 bases between. CDR1 KGHPV and CDR2 FQNQEV come from the germline V gene (reference sequence). The sequenced CDR3 bases are TGTGCCAGCAGTCTGCGGGGGCGAGACACCCAGTAC. The encoded protein is CASSLRGRDTQY. The entire CDR3 protein reads CASSLRGRDTQYF.

As for this clone: Germline and genes: mouse. The read stops 1 residue short of the end of the CDR3; the missing end is completed from the germline J gene. The chain combines TRBV3 with TRBJ2-5; the D is unclear. The germline gives CDR1 SNHLY, CDR2 FYNGKV (reference sequence). The CDR3 covers 14 residues. V was shortened by 5 bases and J by 1 base, with 10 bases between the two germline ends. Here the CDR3 reads CASSLQMYQDTQYF. Partial CDR3 DNA: TGTGCCAGCAGCCTACAGATGTACCAAGACACCCAGTAC. The entire variable domain, with the rest obtained from reference TRBV3 and TRBJ2-5, is as follows: GPKVLQIPSHQIIDMGQMVTLNCDPVSNHLYFYWYKQILGQQMEFLVNFYNGKVMEKSKLFKDQFSVERPDGSYFTLKIQPTALEDSAVYFCASSLQMYQDTQYFGPGTRLLVL.

About this clone: Gene names refer to mouse genes. The read ends 1 residue before the CDR3 terminus; that terminus is restored from the germline J gene. V is TRBV3 and J is TRBJ2-7; 11 nucleotides agree with TRBD2. CDR3 length equals 14 residues. The V gene end was trimmed by 4 bases and the J gene end by 2 bases; junction bases not matched to a gene: 1. Germline assignment: CDR1 SNHLY and CDR2 FYNGKV (reference sequence). The CDR3 bases that were read are TGTGCCAGCAGCTCGGGACTGGGGGCCTATGAACAGTAC. Translating it yields CASSSGLGAYEQY. In full, the CDR3 is CASSSGLGAYEQYF.

This clone was seen a handful of times. Genes and germline are mouse. The read finishes 1 residue shy of the CDR3 end, and the germline J gene is used to complete it. This chain uses TRBV3 with TRBJ2-7; D is ambiguous. CDR1 and CDR2 from the germline V gene are SNHLY and FYNGKV (reference sequence). The CDR3 is 13 amino acids. With 2 bases removed from V and 4 bases from J, the gap between germline ends came to 9 bases. The CDR3 loop is CASSLRTGYEQYF. The part of the CDR3 DNA that was read is TGTGCCAGCAGCTTACGGACGGGATATGAACAGTAC.

This clone appeared a few times. Mouse gene names apply. The missing CDR3 end, 1 residue past where the read stops, is filled in from the germline J gene. The J gene is TRBJ1-4, the V gene TRBV26, with TRBD1 identical over 12 bases. There are 15 residues in the CDR3. Germline V gene data show CDR1 as KGHPV and CDR2 as FQNQEV (reference sequence). The junction had 7 bases not matched to a gene; V was cut back by 4 bases and J by 10 bases. The CDR3 spells CASSPGTGGAGRLFF. The sequenced CDR3 bases are TGTGCCAGCAGTCCCGGGACAGGGGGCGCAGGAAGATTATTT.

Turning to this clone: Mouse gene names apply. The sequence runs out 1 residue before the end of the CDR3; the remainder is reconstructed from the germline J gene. J is TRBJ2-5 and V is TRBV13-1, with 8 positions matching TRBD1. V shed 5 bases, J shed 6 bases, and the junction held 8 bases outside the gene matches. The CDR3 loop spans 14 amino acids. Germline V CDR1 and CDR2: NSHNY, SYGAGN. CDR3 bases read: TGTGCCAGCAGCCCTGAGCAGGGGGCCGACACCCAGTAC. Its protein is CASSPEQGADTQY. The whole CDR3 reads CASSPEQGADTQYF.

By sample fraction, this clone is large. The gene symbols are mouse symbols. From the germline J gene comes the end of the CDR3, since the read stops 1 residue before it. V and J are TRBV4 and TRBJ2-7; 9 nucleotides match TRBD1. J lost 7 bases, V lost 5 bases, and 3 bases had no gene match. Germline V lookup: CDR1 LGHDT, CDR2 YNNKQL (reference sequence). This CDR3 spans 12 amino acids. The CDR3: CASSGQGWEQYF. The sequenced CDR3 bases are TGTGCCAGCAGCGGACAGGGGTGGGAACAGTAC.

This clone has more than one count but fewer than ten. Gene names denote mouse genes. The CDR3 end falls 1 residue outside the read, so it is completed with the germline J gene. The V call is TRBV3, the J call TRBJ2-5, with 11 bases aligning to TRBD1. The V segment lost 4 bases and the J segment 8 bases; nucleotides outside the gene matches: 5. Germline V gene lookup returns CDR1 SNHLY and CDR2 FYNGKV (reference sequence). CDR3 length: 14 residues. CDR3 protein: CASSSKGQGGTQYF. The DNA read from the CDR3 is TGTGCCAGCAGCTCAAAGGGACAGGGGGGCACCCAGTAC.

For this clone: Mouse gene names apply. The read ends 1 residue shy of where the CDR3 ends; the end is completed using the germline J gene. J is TRBJ2-4 and V is TRBV13-2; TRBD2 agrees at 14 bases. Germline trimming cut 2 bases from V and 6 bases from J; bases unmatched to any gene: 5. The CDR3 loop spans 16 amino acids. Germline V gene data show CDR1 as NNHNN and CDR2 as SYGAGS (reference sequence). The CDR3 bases that were read are TGTGCCAGCGGTGAGGGGGACTGGGGGGGCGCGAACACCTTGTAC. This sequence encodes CASGEGDWGGANTLY. The CDR3 in full is CASGEGDWGGANTLYF.

In this sample, this clone is medium-sized. Gene names are the mouse ones. The read gets to within 1 residue of the CDR3 end, and the germline J gene fills in the rest. The V and J genes are TRBV13-1 and TRBJ2-4; D might be TRBD2 (6 bases). The V gene's germline CDR1 is NSHNY and CDR2 SYGAGN. The CDR3 covers 12 residues. V shed 2 bases and J shed 7 bases, with 8 bases lying between them. The covered CDR3 bases are TGTGCCAGCAGTGACCGGGGGGACACCTTGTAC. Translation gives CASSDRGDTLY. The whole CDR3 sequence reads CASSDRGDTLYF.